This entry is about one T cell receptor (beta chain). The study ran its PCR with 60 Vbeta and 13 Jbeta primers. Measured with immunoSEQ multiplex PCR; TCRdb has only the in-frame clones, and not every one. The sample records around 94,000 clones, over 65% being singletons. V was cut by 2 bases and J by 3 bases, with 10 bases left in between. Germline CDR1 reads MNHNS; CDR2 reads SASEGT. The CDR3 loop spans 14 amino acids. This entry belongs to a study of cytomegalovirus exposure and HLA in healthy donors. This chain links TRBV6-1 with TRBJ1-1; possible D gene TRBD1, 5 bases. This receptor was identified in a man in his forties or fifties in good health and CMV-seronegative. The sequenced sample consisted of PBMCs. In DNA, the CDR3 is TGTGCCAGCAGTGAACTGGCAGGGCACACTGAAGCTTTCTTT. Its translation is CASSELAGHTEAFF.